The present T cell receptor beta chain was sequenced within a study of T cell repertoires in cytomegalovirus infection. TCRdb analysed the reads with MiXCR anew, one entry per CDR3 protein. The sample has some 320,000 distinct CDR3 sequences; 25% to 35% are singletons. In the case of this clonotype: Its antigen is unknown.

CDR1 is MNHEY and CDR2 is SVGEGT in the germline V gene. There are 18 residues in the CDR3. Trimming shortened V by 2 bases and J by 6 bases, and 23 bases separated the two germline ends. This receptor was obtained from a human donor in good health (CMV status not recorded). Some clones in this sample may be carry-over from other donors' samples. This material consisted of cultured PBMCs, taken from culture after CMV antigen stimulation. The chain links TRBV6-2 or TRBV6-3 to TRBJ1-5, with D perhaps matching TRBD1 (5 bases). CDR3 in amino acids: CASSYRSLAGRGGQPQHF. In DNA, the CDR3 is TGTGCCAGCAGTTACCGAAGCCTCGCAGGGAGAGGTGGTCAGCCCCAGCATTTT.